Shown below are 26 T cell receptor beta chains from a single sample sequenced in a study of blood T cell repertoires in COVID-19. Profiled with immunoSEQ multiplex PCR; TCRdb holds only in-frame clones, not every one. The table lists under 150,000 clones, roughly 84% of them singletons. The sample consisted of peripheral blood. These receptors originate from a man in his sixties with acute or convalescent COVID-19.

The chain couples TRBV7-9 to TRBJ2-3; TRBD2 agrees at 7 bases. V lost 4 bases and J lost 5; bases outside the gene matches: 6. Germline V gene data show CDR1 as SEHNR and CDR2 as FQNEAQ (reference sequence). The CDR3 covers 14 residues. CDR3: CASSSPPGGDTQYF. The CDR3, as DNA: TGTGCCAGCAGCTCACCCCCGGGAGGAGATACGCAGTATTTT.

The chain joins TRBV5-1 to TRBJ2-1; 8 bases are a match to TRBD1. Trimming at V came to 2 bases and at J to 4 bases, leaving 8 bases not matched to a gene. The CDR3 is 16 amino acids. CDR1 is SGHRS, CDR2 YFSETQ, per germline. For the CDR3, the DNA is TGCGCCAGCAGCTTCTCCTTGACAGGGGTTTACAATGAGCAGTTCTTC. Encoded protein: CASSFSLTGVYNEQFF. The complete variable domain, with remaining parts taken from reference TRBV5-1 and TRBJ2-1, reads KAGVTQTPRYLIKTRGQQVTLSCSPISGHRSVSWYQQTPGQGLQFLFEYFSETQRNKGNFPGRFSGRQFSNSRSEMNVSTLELGDSALYLCASSFSLTGVYNEQFFGPGTRLTVL.

The J gene is TRBJ2-3, the V gene TRBV12-3 or TRBV12-4; no firm D call. The CDR3 is 13 amino acids. Trimming took off 9 bases at V and 0 bases at J, with 10 bases between the two ends. The CDR3 loop reads CASTSRSTDTQYF. The CDR3 coding sequence is TGTGCCAGTACCTCTAGGAGCACAGATACGCAGTATTTT.

The rearrangement links TRBV12-3 or TRBV12-4 to TRBJ1-2; TRBD1 matches 7 bases. The V gene end was trimmed by 6 bases and the J gene end by 3 bases; junction bases not matched to a gene: 4. The CDR3 covers 13 residues. This chain's CDR3 is CASSLQGYYGYTF. DNA for the CDR3: TGTGCCAGCAGCTTACAGGGGTACTATGGCTACACCTTC.

The chain joins TRBV11-2 to TRBJ2-3; 11 bases agree with TRBD2. This CDR3 region has 15 residues. The V segment lost 3 bases and the J segment 5 bases; nucleotides outside the gene matches: 4. Germline-derived CDR1 and CDR2 are SGHAT and FQNNGV. CDR3 protein: CASSFSGRAGDTQYF. In DNA, the CDR3 is TGTGCCAGCAGCTTTAGCGGGAGGGCCGGAGATACGCAGTATTTT.

The chain joins TRBV6-4 to TRBJ1-1; D is uncertain. The CDR3 runs 14 residues. From germline, CDR1 is MRHNA and CDR2 SNTAGT. Trimming cost V 5 bases and J 4 bases, with 14 bases left between them. CDR3: CASSPQAMGTEAFF. Written as DNA, the CDR3 is TGTGCCAGCAGTCCTCAGGCGATGGGCACTGAAGCTTTCTTT.

The chain couples TRBV27 to TRBJ1-3; a weak D match, TRBD1 (6 bases). Trimming took 8 bases from V and 1 from J, leaving 15 bases between them. CDR1 MNHEY and CDR2 SMNVEV come from the germline V gene (reference sequence). This CDR3 comprises 15 residues. The DNA for the CDR3 is TGTGCCAGCGGATTACAGGGAGGGTCTGGAAACACCATATATTTT. Protein product: CASGLQGGSGNTIYF.

The chain recombines TRBV14 with TRBJ2-5; 8 bases line up with TRBD2. Germline V lookup: CDR1 SGHDN, CDR2 FVKESK. With 0 bases clipped from V and 0 bases from J, the junction kept 9 bases outside the gene matches. This CDR3 is 18 amino acids long. The CDR3 is CASSQEAVAGLYQETQYF. The CDR3 DNA reads as TGTGCCAGCAGCCAAGAAGCGGTAGCGGGGCTGTACCAAGAGACCCAGTACTTC.

This chain uses TRBV9 with TRBJ2-3, with TRBD2 identical over 14 bases. Germline CDR1 SGDLS, CDR2 YYNGEE. J was trimmed by 0 bases and V by 5 bases; bases with no gene match: 5. The CDR3 covers 17 residues. This CDR3 is CASSTGLAGESTDTQYF. The CDR3 DNA is TGTGCCAGCAGTACGGGACTAGCGGGGGAAAGCACAGATACGCAGTATTTT.

Here the CDR3 reads CASSQTGGTGELFF. The CDR3 DNA reads as TGTGCCAGCAGCCAAACAGGGGGAACCGGGGAGCTGTTTTTT. The chain combines TRBV3-1 (or the pseudogene TRBV3-2) with TRBJ2-2; 8 bases agree with TRBD1. Unmatched junction bases numbered 1, after V lost 2 bases and J lost 5 bases. CDR1 is LGHDT and CDR2 is YNNKEL in the germline V gene (reference sequence). There are 14 residues in the CDR3.

The genes are TRBV21-1 and TRBJ2-7; the table's D call of TRBD2 was not tested on the DNA. TRBV21-1 is listed as a pseudogene. The CDR3 sequence is 15 residues long. Here the CDR3 DNA reads TGTGCCAGCAGCCGAAGGGCCCGGAGGACCTACGAGCAGTACTTC. Amino acids: CASSRRARRTYEQYF.

The V gene is TRBV12-3 or TRBV12-4, the J gene TRBJ2-7; D not certain. The CDR3 consists of 13 residues. V lost 4 bases and J 2 bases, leaving 9 bases between the germline ends. Here the CDR3 DNA reads TGTGCCAGCAGTTCAACAACTACCTACGAGCAGTACTTC. The encoded protein is CASSSTTTYEQYF.

This clone has a single count. The genes are TRBV6-1 and TRBJ1-1; D uncertain. Trimming pared 1 base from V and 1 base from J, leaving 7 bases between. This CDR3 is 14 amino acids long. Germline loops: CDR1 MNHNS, CDR2 SASEGT. DNA of the CDR3: TGTGCCAGCAGTGAAGGACTCAGGAACACTGAAGCTTTCTTT. Its protein product is CASSEGLRNTEAFF.

This clone was counted only a few times. V and J are TRBV2 and TRBJ1-2, with TRBD1 matching 7 bases. The CDR3 extends over 17 amino acids. Trimming removed 5 bases from V and 6 bases from J; junction bases left unmatched: 18. Germline CDR1 reads SNHLY; CDR2 reads FYNNEI. CDR3 amino acids: CASSQGQWRVDGDGYTF. Here the CDR3 DNA reads TGTGCCAGCAGTCAGGGACAGTGGAGGGTTGACGGGGATGGCTACACCTTC.

V and J are TRBV11-2 and TRBJ2-1; 11 bases are shared with TRBD1. Germline loops: CDR1 SGHAT, CDR2 FQNNGV. This CDR3 spans 13 amino acids. V was clipped by 10 bases and J by 9 bases; unmatched bases: 8. The CDR3 loop is CANKGQGAGEQFF. DNA for the CDR3: TGTGCCAACAAAGGACAGGGGGCAGGTGAGCAGTTCTTC.

The chain links TRBV7-6 to TRBJ2-5, with a tentative D call TRBD2 (6 bases). The CDR3 is 17 amino acids. Germline-derived CDR1 and CDR2 are SGHVS and FNYEAQ. V gave up 0 bases and J gave up 1 base, with 15 bases separating them. Here the CDR3 DNA reads TGTGCCAGCAGCTTAGCCGGTGGGCGGGGATTCCAAGAGACCCAGTACTTC. Its protein is CASSLAGGRGFQETQYF.

The table lists this clone with a count of one. This chain uses TRBV19 with TRBJ1-6; tentatively, D is TRBD1 (6 bases). The germline CDR1 and CDR2 sequences are LNHDA and SQIVND (reference sequence). V was clipped by 3 bases and J by 0 bases, with 9 bases between them. The CDR3 runs to 16 residues. The CDR3 coding sequence is TGTGCCAGTAGTATGCAGGGGAGCTCCTATAATTCACCCCTCCACTTT. Protein: CASSMQGSSYNSPLHF.

The genes are TRBV7-3 and TRBJ2-1, with 7 bases that match TRBD2. Germline V gives CDR1 SGHTA, CDR2 FQGTGA. The V and J ends lost 5 bases and 0 bases, in that order; junction bases with no gene match: 13. CDR3 length equals 18 residues. For the CDR3, the DNA is TGTGCCAGCAGCGCGTTTATGGCGGGAGAGCGCTCCTACAATGAGCAGTTCTTC. This translates into CASSAFMAGERSYNEQFF.

Only a few counts were recorded for this clone. This sequence joins TRBV11-2 and TRBJ2-2, with a tentative D call TRBD2 (6 bases). The CDR3 length is 13 residues. Germline assignment: CDR1 SGHAT and CDR2 FQNNGV. Trimming stripped 2 bases from V and 7 bases from J, with 8 bases between. CDR3 sequence reads: CASSLLGGGELFF. CDR3 nucleotide sequence: TGTGCCAGCAGCTTACTGGGAGGCGGGGAGCTGTTTTTT.

This rearrangement joins TRBV4-1 to TRBJ2-5; 10 bases match TRBD1. Germline assignment: CDR1 MGHRA and CDR2 YSYEKL. After removal of 2 bases from V and 5 bases from J, the junction contained 11 bases not matched to a gene. The CDR3 spans 17 residues. The CDR3 loop is CASSQRLTGGAEETQYF. CDR3 nucleotides: TGCGCCAGCAGCCAACGTCTGACAGGGGGCGCGGAGGAGACCCAGTACTTC.

This rearrangement joins TRBV6-6 to TRBJ2-3; D might be TRBD1 (6 bases). Trimming removed 5 bases from V and 2 bases from J, with 17 bases in between. Per germline, CDR1 MNHNY and CDR2 SVGAGI (reference sequence). This CDR3 is built from 16 residues. For the CDR3, the DNA is TGTGCCAGCAGTGCCGGGACAAATTATTACACAGATACGCAGTATTTT. This encodes CASSAGTNYYTDTQYF.

The chain recombines TRBV19 with TRBJ1-1; D possibly corresponds to TRBD1 (6 bases). Trimming took 6 bases from V and 1 from J, leaving 12 bases between them. CDR3 size: 14 residues. CDR1 LNHDA and CDR2 SQIVND come from the germline V gene (reference sequence). In nucleotides, the CDR3 is TGTGCCAGTAGACCAAGGGGGAAGAACACTGAAGCTTTCTTT. Residues: CASRPRGKNTEAFF.

V and J are TRBV6-4 and TRBJ2-1, with 7 positions matching TRBD2. Trimming cost V 0 bases and J 5 bases; bases outside gene matches: 4. Germline CDR1 MRHNA, CDR2 SNTAGT. CDR3 length: 15 residues. In nucleotides, the CDR3 is TGTGCCAGCAGTGACTCAGGGGAGGGCCACAATGAGCAGTTCTTC. Protein product: CASSDSGEGHNEQFF.

CDR3 sequence (DNA): TGTGCCAGCAGCTGGGGACAGGGGCGTGTCATAGGCTACACCTTC. As protein: CASSWGQGRVIGYTF. The V and J genes are TRBV5-4 and TRBJ1-2, with 10 bases aligning to TRBD1. Looked up from germline, CDR1 is SGHNT and CDR2 is YYREEE (reference sequence). The CDR3 totals 15 residues. V lost 3 bases to trimming and J lost 8 bases; unmatched junction nucleotides: 10.

The chain uses TRBV9 and TRBJ2-7; D perhaps matches TRBD2 (5 bases). With 6 bases removed from V and 0 bases from J, the gap between germline ends came to 16 bases. The CDR3 length is 15 residues. Germline CDR1 reads SGDLS; CDR2 reads YYNGEE. CDR3 sequence: CASTKGDLGSYEQYF. The CDR3 DNA is TGTGCCAGCACCAAGGGAGACCTCGGCTCCTACGAGCAGTACTTC.

This chain joins TRBV10-1 and TRBJ1-6, with 9 bases that match TRBD1. Germline V gene sequence: CDR1 WNHNN, CDR2 SYGVQD (reference sequence). CDR3 length equals 14 residues. After removal of 4 bases from V and 7 bases from J, the junction contained 2 bases not matched to a gene. CDR3 protein: CASSVGTGNSPLHF. In DNA, the CDR3 is TGCGCCAGCAGTGTGGGGACAGGGAATTCACCCCTCCACTTT.